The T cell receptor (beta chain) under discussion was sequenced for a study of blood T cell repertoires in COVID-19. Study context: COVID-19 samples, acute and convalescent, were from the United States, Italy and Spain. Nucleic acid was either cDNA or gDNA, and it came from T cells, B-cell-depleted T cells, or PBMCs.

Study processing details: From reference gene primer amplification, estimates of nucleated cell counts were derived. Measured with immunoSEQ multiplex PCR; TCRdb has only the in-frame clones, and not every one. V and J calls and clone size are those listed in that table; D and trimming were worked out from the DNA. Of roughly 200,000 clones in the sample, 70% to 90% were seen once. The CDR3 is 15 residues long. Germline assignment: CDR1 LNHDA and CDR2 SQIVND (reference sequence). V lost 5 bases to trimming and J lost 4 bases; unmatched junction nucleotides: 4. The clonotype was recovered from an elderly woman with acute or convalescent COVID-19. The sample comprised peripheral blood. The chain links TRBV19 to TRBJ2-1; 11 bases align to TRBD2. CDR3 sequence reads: CASSRSGRGYNEQFF. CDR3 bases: TGTGCCAGTAGTCGTAGCGGGAGGGGTTACAATGAGCAGTTCTTC.